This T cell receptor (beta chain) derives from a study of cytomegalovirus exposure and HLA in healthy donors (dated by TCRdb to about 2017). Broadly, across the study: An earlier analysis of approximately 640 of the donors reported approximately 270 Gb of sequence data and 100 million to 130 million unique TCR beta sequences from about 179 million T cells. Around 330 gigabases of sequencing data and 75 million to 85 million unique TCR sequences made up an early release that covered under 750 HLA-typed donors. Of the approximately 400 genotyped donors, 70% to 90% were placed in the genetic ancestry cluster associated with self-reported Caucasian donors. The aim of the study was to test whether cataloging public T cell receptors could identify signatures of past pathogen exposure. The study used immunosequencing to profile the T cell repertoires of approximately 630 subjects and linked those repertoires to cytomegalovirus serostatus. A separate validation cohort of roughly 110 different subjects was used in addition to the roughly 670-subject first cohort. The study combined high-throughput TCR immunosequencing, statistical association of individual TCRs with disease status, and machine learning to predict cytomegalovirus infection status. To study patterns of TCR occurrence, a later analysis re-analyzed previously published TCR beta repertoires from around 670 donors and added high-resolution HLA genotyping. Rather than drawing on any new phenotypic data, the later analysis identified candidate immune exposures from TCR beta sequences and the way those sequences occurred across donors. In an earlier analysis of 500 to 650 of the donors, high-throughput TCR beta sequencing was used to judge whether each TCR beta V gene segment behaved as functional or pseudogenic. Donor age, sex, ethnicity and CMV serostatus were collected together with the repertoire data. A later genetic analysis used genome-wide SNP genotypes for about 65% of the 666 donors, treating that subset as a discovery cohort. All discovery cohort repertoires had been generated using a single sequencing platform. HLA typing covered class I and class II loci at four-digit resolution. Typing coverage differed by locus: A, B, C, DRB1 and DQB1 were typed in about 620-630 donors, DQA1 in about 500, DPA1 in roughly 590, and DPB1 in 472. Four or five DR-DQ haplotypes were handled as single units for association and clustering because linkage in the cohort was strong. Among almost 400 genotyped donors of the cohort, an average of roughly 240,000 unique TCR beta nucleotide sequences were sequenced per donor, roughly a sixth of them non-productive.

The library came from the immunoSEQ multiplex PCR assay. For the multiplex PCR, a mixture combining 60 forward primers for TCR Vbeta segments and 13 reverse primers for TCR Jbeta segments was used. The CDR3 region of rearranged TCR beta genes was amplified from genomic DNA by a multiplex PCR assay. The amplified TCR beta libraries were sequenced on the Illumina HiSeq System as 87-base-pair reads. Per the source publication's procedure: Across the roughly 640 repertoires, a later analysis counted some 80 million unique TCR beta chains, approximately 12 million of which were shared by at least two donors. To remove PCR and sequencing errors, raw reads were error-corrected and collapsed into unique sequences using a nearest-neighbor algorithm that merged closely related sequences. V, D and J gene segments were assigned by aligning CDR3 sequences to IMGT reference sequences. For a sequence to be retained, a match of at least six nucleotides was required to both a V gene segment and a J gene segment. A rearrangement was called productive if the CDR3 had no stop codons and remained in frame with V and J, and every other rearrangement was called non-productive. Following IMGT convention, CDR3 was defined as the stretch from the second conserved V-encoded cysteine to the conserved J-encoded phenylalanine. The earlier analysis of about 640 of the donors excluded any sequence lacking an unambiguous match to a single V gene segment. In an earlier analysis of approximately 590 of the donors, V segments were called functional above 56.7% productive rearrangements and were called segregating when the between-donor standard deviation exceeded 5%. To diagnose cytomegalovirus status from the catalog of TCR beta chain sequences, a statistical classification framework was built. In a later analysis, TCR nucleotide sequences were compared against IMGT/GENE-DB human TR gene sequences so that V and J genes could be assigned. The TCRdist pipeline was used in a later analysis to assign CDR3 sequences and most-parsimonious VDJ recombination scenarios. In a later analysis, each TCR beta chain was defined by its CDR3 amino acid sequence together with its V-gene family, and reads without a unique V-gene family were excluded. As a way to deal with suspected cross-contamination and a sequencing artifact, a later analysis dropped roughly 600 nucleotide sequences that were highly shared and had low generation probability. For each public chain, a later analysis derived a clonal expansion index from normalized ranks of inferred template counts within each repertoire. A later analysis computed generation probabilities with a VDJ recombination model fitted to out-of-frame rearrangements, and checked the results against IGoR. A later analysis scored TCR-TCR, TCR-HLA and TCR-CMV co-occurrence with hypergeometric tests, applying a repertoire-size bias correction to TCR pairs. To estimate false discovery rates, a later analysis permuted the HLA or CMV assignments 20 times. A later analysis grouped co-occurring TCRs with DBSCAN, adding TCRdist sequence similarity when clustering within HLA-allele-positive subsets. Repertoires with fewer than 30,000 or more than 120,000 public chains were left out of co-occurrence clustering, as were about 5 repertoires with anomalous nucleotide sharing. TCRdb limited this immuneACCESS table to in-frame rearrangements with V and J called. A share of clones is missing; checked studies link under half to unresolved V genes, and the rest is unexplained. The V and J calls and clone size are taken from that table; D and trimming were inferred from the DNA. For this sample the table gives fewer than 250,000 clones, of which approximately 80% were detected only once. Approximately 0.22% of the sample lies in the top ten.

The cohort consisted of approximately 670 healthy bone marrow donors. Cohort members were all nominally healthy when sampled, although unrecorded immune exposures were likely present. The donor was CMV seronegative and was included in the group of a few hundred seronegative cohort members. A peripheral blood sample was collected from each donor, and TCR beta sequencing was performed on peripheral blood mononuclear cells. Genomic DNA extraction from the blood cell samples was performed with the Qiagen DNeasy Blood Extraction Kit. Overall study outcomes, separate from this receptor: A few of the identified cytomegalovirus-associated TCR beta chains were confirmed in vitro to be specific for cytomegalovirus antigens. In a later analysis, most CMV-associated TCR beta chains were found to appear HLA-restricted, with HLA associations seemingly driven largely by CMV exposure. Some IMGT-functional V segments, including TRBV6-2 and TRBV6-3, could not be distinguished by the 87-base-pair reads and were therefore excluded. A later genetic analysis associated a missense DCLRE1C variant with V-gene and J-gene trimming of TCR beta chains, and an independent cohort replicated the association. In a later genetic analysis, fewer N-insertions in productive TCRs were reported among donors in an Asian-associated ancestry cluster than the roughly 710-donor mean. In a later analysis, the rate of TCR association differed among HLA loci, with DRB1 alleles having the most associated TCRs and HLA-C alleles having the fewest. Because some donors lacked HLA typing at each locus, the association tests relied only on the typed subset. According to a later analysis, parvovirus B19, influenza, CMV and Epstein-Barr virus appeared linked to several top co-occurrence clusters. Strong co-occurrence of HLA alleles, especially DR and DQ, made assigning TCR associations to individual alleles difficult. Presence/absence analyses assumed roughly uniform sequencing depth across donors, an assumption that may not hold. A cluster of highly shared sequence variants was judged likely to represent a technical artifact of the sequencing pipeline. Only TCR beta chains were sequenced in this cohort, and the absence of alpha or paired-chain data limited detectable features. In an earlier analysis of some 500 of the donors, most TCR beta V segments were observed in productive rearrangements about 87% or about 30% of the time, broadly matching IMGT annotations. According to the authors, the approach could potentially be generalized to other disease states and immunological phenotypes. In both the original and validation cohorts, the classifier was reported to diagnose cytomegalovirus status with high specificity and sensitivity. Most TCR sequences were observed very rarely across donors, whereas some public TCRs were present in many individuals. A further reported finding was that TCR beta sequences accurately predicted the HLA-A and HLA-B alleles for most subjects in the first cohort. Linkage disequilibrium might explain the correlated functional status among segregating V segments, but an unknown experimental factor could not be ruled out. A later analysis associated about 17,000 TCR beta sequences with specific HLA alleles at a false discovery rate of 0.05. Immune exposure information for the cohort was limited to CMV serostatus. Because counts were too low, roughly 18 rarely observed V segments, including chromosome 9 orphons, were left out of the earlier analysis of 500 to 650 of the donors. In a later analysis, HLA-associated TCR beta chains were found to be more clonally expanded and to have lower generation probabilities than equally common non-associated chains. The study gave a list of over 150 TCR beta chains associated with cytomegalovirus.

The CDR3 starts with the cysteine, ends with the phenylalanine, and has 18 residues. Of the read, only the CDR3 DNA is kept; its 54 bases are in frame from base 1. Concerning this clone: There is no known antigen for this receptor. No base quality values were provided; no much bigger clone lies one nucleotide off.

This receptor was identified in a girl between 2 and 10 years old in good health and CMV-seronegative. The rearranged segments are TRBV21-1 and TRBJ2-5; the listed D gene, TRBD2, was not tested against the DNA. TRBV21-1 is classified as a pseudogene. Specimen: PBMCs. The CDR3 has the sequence CASSKKCAPNSPQETQYF. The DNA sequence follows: TGTGCCAGCAGCAAAAAATGTGCCCCGAACTCCCCCCAAGAGACCCAGTACTTC.